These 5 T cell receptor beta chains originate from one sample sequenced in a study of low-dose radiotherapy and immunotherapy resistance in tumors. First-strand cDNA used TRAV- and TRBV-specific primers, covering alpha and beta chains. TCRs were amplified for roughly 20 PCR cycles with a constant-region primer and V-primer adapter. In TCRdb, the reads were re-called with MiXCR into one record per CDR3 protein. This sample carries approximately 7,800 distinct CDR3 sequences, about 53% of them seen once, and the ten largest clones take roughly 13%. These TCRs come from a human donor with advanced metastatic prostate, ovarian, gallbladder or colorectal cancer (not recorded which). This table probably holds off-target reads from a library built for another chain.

CDR3 DNA: TGTGCCAGCAGTTACCGGGGACAGGGGCAGGGGCAGTTCTTC. Translation: CASSYRGQGQGQFF. The chain links TRBV6-5 to TRBJ2-1; the match to TRBD1 covers 10 bases. The CDR3 sequence is 14 residues long. The V gene end was trimmed by 2 bases and the J gene end by 12 bases; junction bases not matched to a gene: 7. The germline V gene has CDR1 MNHEY and CDR2 SVGAGI.

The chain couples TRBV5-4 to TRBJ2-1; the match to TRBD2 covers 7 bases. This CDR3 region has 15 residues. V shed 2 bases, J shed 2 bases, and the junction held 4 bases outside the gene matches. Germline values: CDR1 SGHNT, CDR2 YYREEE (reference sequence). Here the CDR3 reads CASSFSSGAYNEQFF. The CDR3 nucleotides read TGTGCCAGCAGCTTCTCTAGCGGTGCCTACAATGAGCAGTTCTTC. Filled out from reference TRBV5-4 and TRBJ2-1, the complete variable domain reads ETGVTQSPTHLIKTRGQQVTLRCSSQSGHNTVSWYQQALGQGPQFIFQYYREEENGRGNFPPRFSGLQFPNYSSELNVNALELDDSALYLCASSFSSGAYNEQFFGPGTRLTVL.

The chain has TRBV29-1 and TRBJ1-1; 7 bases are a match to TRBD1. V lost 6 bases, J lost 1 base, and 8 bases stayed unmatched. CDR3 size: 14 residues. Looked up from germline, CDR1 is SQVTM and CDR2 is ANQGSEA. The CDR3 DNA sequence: TGCAGCGTGGCGACAGGGATTACGAACACTGAAGCTTTCTTT. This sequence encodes CSVATGITNTEAFF.

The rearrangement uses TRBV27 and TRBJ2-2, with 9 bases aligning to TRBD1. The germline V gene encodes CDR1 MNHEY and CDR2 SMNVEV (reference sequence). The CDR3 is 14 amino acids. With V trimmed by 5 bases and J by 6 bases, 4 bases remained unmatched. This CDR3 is CASSARQGAGELFF. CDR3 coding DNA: TGTGCCAGCAGTGCGCGACAGGGGGCCGGGGAGCTGTTTTTT.

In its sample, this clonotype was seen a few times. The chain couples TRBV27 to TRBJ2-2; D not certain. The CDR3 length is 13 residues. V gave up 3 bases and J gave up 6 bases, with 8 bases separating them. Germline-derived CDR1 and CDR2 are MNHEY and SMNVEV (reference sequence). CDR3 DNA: TGTGCCAGCAGTTTCAGTTCGGCCGGGGAGCTGTTTTTT. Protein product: CASSFSSAGELFF.